This TCR beta chain appears in the sequencing data of a study of T-cell reconstitution after alpha-beta-depleted transplantation in children. General observations from the study: The study reportedly traced alpha-beta T cells about two months after transplant to several hundred expanded graft clones.

Notes on this clonotype: What it binds is not known.

This CDR3 has 16 amino acids. Trimming pared 0 bases from V and 3 bases from J, leaving 12 bases between. Unique molecular identifiers featured in how the TCRbeta library was prepared. Each CDR3 protein gets one entry after TCRdb re-called the PCR reads with MiXCR. The profile shows roughly 350,000 distinct CDR3 sequences, around 15% of them singletons. This clonotype was sampled from a male patient between 2 and 10 years old who had a stem cell transplant for acute lymphoblastic leukemia, so the T cells may come from the graft donor. The V gene is TRBV12-3 or TRBV12-4, the J gene TRBJ2-1, with D perhaps matching TRBD2 (6 bases). The starting material was PBMCs, mostly from graft donor cells, obtained 360 days after TCRalphabeta/CD19-depleted stem cell transplant. Here the CDR3 reads CASSLASAGYYNEQFF. The CDR3 DNA follows: TGTGCCAGCAGTTTAGCCTCAGCGGGCTACTACAATGAGCAGTTCTTC.